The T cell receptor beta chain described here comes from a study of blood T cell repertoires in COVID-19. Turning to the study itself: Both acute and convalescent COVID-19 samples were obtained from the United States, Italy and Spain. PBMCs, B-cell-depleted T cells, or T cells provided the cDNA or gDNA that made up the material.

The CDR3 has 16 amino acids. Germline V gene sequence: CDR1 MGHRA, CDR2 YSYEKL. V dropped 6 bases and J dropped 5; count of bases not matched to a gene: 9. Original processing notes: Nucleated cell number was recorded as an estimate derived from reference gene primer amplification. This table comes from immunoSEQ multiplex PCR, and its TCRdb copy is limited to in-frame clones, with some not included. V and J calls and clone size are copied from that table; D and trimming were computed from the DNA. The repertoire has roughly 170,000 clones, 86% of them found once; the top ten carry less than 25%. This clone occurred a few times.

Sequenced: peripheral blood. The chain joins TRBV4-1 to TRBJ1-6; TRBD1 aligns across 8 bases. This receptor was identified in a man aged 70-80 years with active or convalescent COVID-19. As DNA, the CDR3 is TGCGCCAGCAGTCAATCCCCGGACAGGGATAATTCACCCCTCCACTTT. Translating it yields CASSQSPDRDNSPLHF.